Shown below are 21 T cell receptor beta chains from a single sample sequenced in a study of blood T cell repertoires in COVID-19. Clones were read by immunoSEQ multiplex PCR, and TCRdb kept only the in-frame ones, dropping some. The data hold almost 400,000 clones, with 89% observed a single time. The material sequenced was PBMCs or T cells enriched from blood (not recorded which). Receptors originate from a woman aged 30 to 39 who had recovered from COVID-19.

The genes are TRBV5-1 and TRBJ1-6, with 10 bases matching TRBD1. V trimming: 0 bases; J trimming: 7 bases; junction bases outside the gene matches: 4. CDR1 and CDR2 (germline): SGHRS, YFSETQ. The CDR3 runs to 16 residues. The CDR3 nucleotides read TGCGCCAGCAGCTTGGGACAGGGGGCCGCGAATTCACCCCTCCACTTT. It specifies CASSLGQGAANSPLHF.

This chain joins TRBV6-5 and TRBJ1-2, with 7 nucleotides matching TRBD1. This CDR3 region has 14 residues. Germline assignment: CDR1 MNHEY and CDR2 SVGAGI. Trimming at V came to 6 bases and at J to 0 bases, leaving 4 bases not matched to a gene. DNA of the CDR3: TGTGCCAGCAGGCGACAGGGTCCTAACTATGGCTACACCTTC. Residues: CASRRQGPNYGYTF.

The V and J genes are TRBV7-9 and TRBJ1-1; D is undetermined. Germline V CDR1 and CDR2: SEHNR, FQNEAQ (reference sequence). With 5 bases removed from V and 6 bases from J, the gap between germline ends came to 13 bases. The CDR3 contains 13 residues. CDR3 sequence reads: CASSLLSGAEAFF. Written as DNA, the CDR3 is TGTGCCAGCAGCCTCTTAAGTGGAGCTGAAGCTTTCTTT.

The V call is TRBV2, the J call TRBJ1-2; TRBD1 aligns across 8 bases. Trimming took 3 bases from V and 13 from J; bases not matched to a gene: 10. CDR1 and CDR2 from the germline V gene are SNHLY and FYNNEI. The CDR3 totals 13 residues. CDR3 in amino acids: CASSDRDRPNFTF. CDR3 coding DNA: TGTGCCAGCAGTGACCGGGACAGGCCCAATTTCACCTTC. Full variable domain (outside the CDR3, taken from reference TRBV2 and TRBJ1-2): EPEVTQTPSHQVTQMGQEVILRCVPISNHLYFYWYRQILGQKVEFLVSFYNNEISEKSEIFDDQFSVERPDGSNFTLKIRSTKLEDSAMYFCASSDRDRPNFTFGSGTRLTVV.

This clone was picked up a small number of times. This rearrangement joins TRBV5-8 to TRBJ1-3; D is uncertain. The CDR3 totals 13 residues. CDR1 is SGHTS, CDR2 YDEGEE, per germline. Trimming pared 5 bases from V and 2 bases from J, leaving 8 bases between. This CDR3 is CASRALAGNTIYF. The CDR3 region has the DNA TGTGCCAGCAGGGCCCTGGCTGGAAACACCATATATTTT.

The chain links TRBV28 to TRBJ2-1; 8 bases are shared with TRBD2. Germline lookup yields CDR1 MDHEN and CDR2 SYDVKM. The V and J ends lost 7 bases and 1 base, in that order; junction bases with no gene match: 9. This CDR3 has 16 amino acids. CDR3 amino acids: CASTTGAGVSYNEQFF. In DNA form, the CDR3 reads TGTGCCAGCACCACTGGAGCGGGAGTTTCCTACAATGAGCAGTTCTTC.

The chain carries TRBV15 and TRBJ1-5; D uncertain. The CDR3 totals 15 residues. Trimming shortened V by 5 bases and J by 4 bases, and 15 bases separated the two germline ends. Germline V gene data show CDR1 as LNHNV and CDR2 as YYDKDF (reference sequence). For the CDR3, the DNA is TGTGCCACCAGCTCCTCGGTACCCCTTAATCAGCCCCAGCATTTT. It specifies CATSSSVPLNQPQHF.

The gene calls are TRBV7-9 and TRBJ1-2; D may be TRBD1 (5 bases). CDR1 SEHNR and CDR2 FQNEAQ come from the germline V gene (reference sequence). V shed 5 bases and J shed 4 bases, with 14 bases lying between them. The CDR3 extends over 14 amino acids. The CDR3 protein is CASSPDGGAYGYTF. The CDR3 bases are TGTGCCAGCAGCCCTGATGGAGGGGCCTATGGCTACACCTTC.

J is TRBJ2-7 and V is TRBV7-2; TRBD2 matches at 7 bases. V shed 5 bases, J shed 0 bases, and the junction held 7 bases outside the gene matches. The CDR3 length is 15 residues. Germline loops: CDR1 SGHTA, CDR2 FQGNSA. CDR3 residues: CASSLTGTNSYEQYF. Written as DNA, the CDR3 is TGTGCCAGCAGCCTCACCGGGACTAACTCCTACGAGCAGTACTTC.

This clone has only one observation. V usage is TRBV15 and J usage is TRBJ2-3; 8 bases align to TRBD2. Germline CDR1 reads LNHNV; CDR2 reads YYDKDF (reference sequence). This CDR3 comprises 13 residues. Trimming removed 1 base from V and 10 bases from J; junction bases left unmatched: 4. CDR3 DNA sequence: TGTGCCACCAGCAGAGTCCGGGGGGGCGCGCAGTATTTT. This sequence encodes CATSRVRGGAQYF.

This chain links TRBV7-9 with TRBJ1-1; 9 bases map to TRBD1. Germline values: CDR1 SEHNR, CDR2 FQNEAQ (reference sequence). The CDR3 spans 15 residues. V was pared by 5 bases and J by 1 base, with 5 bases of the junction left unmatched. The CDR3 sequence is CASSPGQGWNTEAFF. Written as DNA, the CDR3 is TGTGCCAGCAGCCCGGGACAGGGATGGAACACTGAAGCTTTCTTT.

The chain links TRBV7-9 to TRBJ1-5, with D uncertain. Germline CDR1 is SEHNR and CDR2 is FQNEAQ (reference sequence). This CDR3 is built from 12 residues. V lost 5 bases and J lost 5, with 7 bases in between. CDR3 residues: CASSGRDQPQHF. The CDR3 DNA follows: TGTGCCAGCAGCGGGCGAGATCAGCCCCAGCATTTT.

This chain joins TRBV6-5 and TRBJ2-4, with 8 bases fitting TRBD2. Unmatched junction bases numbered 11, after V lost 5 bases and J lost 8 bases. This CDR3 is 15 amino acids long. Germline V lookup: CDR1 MNHEY, CDR2 SVGAGI. The CDR3 DNA reads TGTGCCAGCAGTCCCGGGACTAGGTTTGGGGACATTCAGTACTTC. It encodes CASSPGTRFGDIQYF.

This chain joins TRBV13 and TRBJ2-3; a possible D gene is TRBD1 (6 bases). The length of the CDR3 is 18 residues. CDR1 PRHDT and CDR2 FYEKMQ come from the germline V gene (reference sequence). V was trimmed by 0 bases and J by 0 bases, leaving 16 bases between them. CDR3 residues: CASSLGPLTGPSTDTQYF. CDR3 in DNA: TGTGCCAGCAGCTTAGGGCCCTTGACAGGACCCAGCACAGATACGCAGTATTTT. Based on the CDR3 plus reference TRBV13 and TRBJ2-3, the full variable domain is AAGVIQSPRHLIKEKRETATLKCYPIPRHDTVYWYQQGPGQDPQFLISFYEKMQSDKGSIPDRFSAQQFSDYHSELNMSSLELGDSALYFCASSLGPLTGPSTDTQYFGPGTRLTVL.

This chain connects TRBV7-3 to TRBJ1-1; 9 bases are shared with TRBD1. Germline CDR1 and CDR2: SGHTA and FQGTGA. The CDR3 has 13 amino acids. With V trimmed by 5 bases and J by 3 bases, 1 base remained unmatched. The chain's CDR3 is CASSRQGDTEAFF. The CDR3 nucleotides read TGTGCCAGCAGCCGACAGGGGGACACTGAAGCTTTCTTT.

The V gene is TRBV7-8, the J gene TRBJ2-2, with D possibly being TRBD1 (5 bases). The CDR3 totals 17 residues. Germline CDR1 and CDR2: SGHVS and FQNEAQ. V shed 0 bases and J shed 6 bases, with 17 bases lying between them. As DNA, the CDR3 is TGTGCCAGCAGCTTAGCGCGACATCCCAGGGTCTCCGGGGAGCTGTTTTTT. It translates to CASSLARHPRVSGELFF.

The chain links TRBV21-1 to TRBJ1-1; TRBD1 was called by the table and not checked on the DNA. TRBV21-1 is a known pseudogene. This CDR3 comprises 14 residues. CDR3 region: CASNGTGGFTEAFF. CDR3 DNA sequence: TGTGCCAGCAATGGGACAGGGGGATTCACTGAAGCTTTCTTT.

The genes are TRBV6-1 and TRBJ1-6; 7 positions agree with TRBD1. V trimming: 2 bases; J trimming: 9 bases; junction bases outside the gene matches: 7. Germline V gene data show CDR1 as MNHNS and CDR2 as SASEGT. The CDR3 length is 15 residues. Here the CDR3 DNA reads TGTGCCAGCAGTGAAAGTTGGCAGGGGGTTTCACCCCTCCACTTT. Translated: CASSESWQGVSPLHF.

This clone appeared a few times. The chain joins TRBV5-6 to TRBJ1-6; D is ambiguous. CDR3 size: 13 residues. Trimming pared 4 bases from V and 7 bases from J, leaving 9 bases between. The germline V gene has CDR1 SGHDT and CDR2 YYEEEE. In nucleotides, the CDR3 is TGTGCCAGCAGCGCCCGTCAGAATTCACCCCTCCACTTT. Encoded protein: CASSARQNSPLHF.

V and J are TRBV19 and TRBJ1-1, with D possibly being TRBD1 (6 bases). From germline, CDR1 is LNHDA and CDR2 SQIVND (reference sequence). This CDR3 region has 13 residues. V was pared by 8 bases and J by 1 base, with 11 bases between. CDR3 DNA: TGTGCCAGTCGGGACACTCCGAACACTGAAGCTTTCTTT. Amino acids: CASRDTPNTEAFF.

The rearrangement joins TRBV6-6 to TRBJ1-2, with 8 nucleotides matching TRBD1. V shed 2 bases, J shed 7 bases, and the junction held 9 bases outside the gene matches. The CDR3 sequence is 15 residues long. Looked up from germline, CDR1 is MNHNY and CDR2 is SVGAGI (reference sequence). In nucleotides, the CDR3 is TGTGCCAGCAGTTACATCATACAGGGGGGGTTTGGCTACACCTTC. It specifies CASSYIIQGGFGYTF.